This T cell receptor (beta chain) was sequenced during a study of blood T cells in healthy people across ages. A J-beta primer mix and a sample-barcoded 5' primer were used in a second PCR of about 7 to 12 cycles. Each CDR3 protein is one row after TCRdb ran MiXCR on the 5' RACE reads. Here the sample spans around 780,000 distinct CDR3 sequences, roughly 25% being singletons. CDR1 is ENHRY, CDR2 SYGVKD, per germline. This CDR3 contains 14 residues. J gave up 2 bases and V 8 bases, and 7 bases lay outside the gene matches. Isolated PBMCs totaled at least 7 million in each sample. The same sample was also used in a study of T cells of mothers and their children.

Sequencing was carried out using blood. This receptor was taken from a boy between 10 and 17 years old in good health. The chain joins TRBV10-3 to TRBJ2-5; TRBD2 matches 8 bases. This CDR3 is CAIAGGLGQETQYF. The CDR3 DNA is TGTGCCATCGCGGGGGGACTAGGACAAGAGACCCAGTACTTC.